This T cell receptor (beta chain) comes out of a study of OX40 agonist ivuxolimab in advanced cancers. Study at large: An agonistic human IgG2 monoclonal antibody against OX40 (CD134) was given. Ivuxolimab, which patients received intravenously every 2 weeks, was dosed at 0.01 to 10 mg/kg.

A single count supports this clone. Exclusion of a patient followed from autoimmune disease history or systemic immunosuppression. Assay: immunoSEQ multiplex PCR; the TCRdb copy retains only in-frame clones and omits some. The repertoire consists of roughly 55,000 clones, with approximately 80% occurring once and the leading ten covering around 4.5%. The trim removed 3 bases at V and 5 bases at J, leaving 4 bases unmatched. Germline CDR1 reads LNHDA; CDR2 reads SQIVND (reference sequence). The CDR3 is 14 residues long. The V gene is TRBV19, the J gene TRBJ1-2; 9 nucleotides match TRBD1. Material: CD4+ or CD8+ T cells sorted from blood, obtained in a trial of the OX40 agonist ivuxolimab. The receptor comes from an adult with an advanced solid tumor such as melanoma, head and neck, liver or kidney cancer. CDR3 in amino acids: CASSIGQGTYGYTF. The CDR3 nucleotides read TGTGCCAGTAGTATTGGACAGGGGACTTATGGCTACACCTTC. The full variable domain, rest sourced from reference TRBV19 and TRBJ1-2, is DGGITQSPKYLFRKEGQNVTLSCEQNLNHDAMYWYRQDPGQGLRLIYYSQIVNDFQKGDIAEGYSVSREKKESFPLTVTSAQKNPTAFYLCASSIGQGTYGYTFGSGTRLTVV.